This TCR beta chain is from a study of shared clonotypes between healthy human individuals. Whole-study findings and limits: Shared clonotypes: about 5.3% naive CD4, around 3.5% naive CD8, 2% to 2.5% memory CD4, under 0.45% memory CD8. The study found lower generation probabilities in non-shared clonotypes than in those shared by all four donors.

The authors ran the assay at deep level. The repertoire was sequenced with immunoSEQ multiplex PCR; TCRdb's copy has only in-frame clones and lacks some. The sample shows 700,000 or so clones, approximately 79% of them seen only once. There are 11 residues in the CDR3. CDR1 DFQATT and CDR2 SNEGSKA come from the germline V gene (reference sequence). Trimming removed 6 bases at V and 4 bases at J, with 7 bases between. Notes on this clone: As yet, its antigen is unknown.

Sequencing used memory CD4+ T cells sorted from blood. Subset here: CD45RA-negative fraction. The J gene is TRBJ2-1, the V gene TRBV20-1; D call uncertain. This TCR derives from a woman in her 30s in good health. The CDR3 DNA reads TGCAGTGCCTTAACTTACAATGAGCAGTTCTTC. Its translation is CSALTYNEQFF.